Listed here is a single T cell receptor beta chain. Its specificity is not known. These data originate in a study of shared clonotypes between healthy human individuals. The wider study: For every donor, three CD4 naive, three CD4 memory, two CD8 naive and one CD8 memory plates were used.

CDR3 length: 17 residues. Germline-derived CDR1 and CDR2 are SGDLS and YYNGEE. The J segment lost 0 bases and the V segment lost 3 bases, leaving 10 bases of the junction unmatched. Each subset's genomic DNA was shared equally among a number of immunoSEQ plates. The method was immunoSEQ multiplex PCR; TCRdb's version includes in-frame clones alone and lacks a portion of them. The data show approximately 2,000,000 clones, about nine tenths seen once. Overall study results and limits: Non-shared clonotypes had lower generation probabilities than clonotypes shared by all four sorted-subset donors. Generally, naive subsets (rather than memory subsets) showed larger estimated richness.

Specimen: naive CD4+ T cells from PBMCs. Regarding subset: CD45RA+ positively selected. The receptor comes from a man aged 18 to 35 in good health. Some clones in this sample may be carry-over from other donors' samples. The V gene is TRBV9, the J gene TRBJ2-3, with 7 bases lining up with TRBD2. CDR3 protein: CASSDRLTSASTDTQYF. CDR3 DNA sequence: TGTGCCAGCAGCGACCGTCTTACTAGCGCGAGCACAGATACGCAGTATTTT.